A selection of T cell receptor beta chains follows, all from one sample in a study of identical twins. TCRdb passed the 5' RACE reads through MiXCR, listing each CDR3 protein once. The data contain some 1,700,000 distinct CDR3 sequences, under 35% of them seen just once; the ten biggest clones take up approximately 0.25%. Sequences were obtained from cord blood. The receptors stem from a newborn girl in good health. Each CDR3 is given with its conserved first and last residue. A D gene is named only where the DNA matches it firmly. Clone size, where shown, is once, few, many, or a class for clones that have expanded.

abundance	v_gene	d_gene	j_gene	CDR3aa	CDR3nt
-	TRBV20-1	-	TRBJ2-7	CSSSRGSYEQYF	TGCAGTTCTAGTAGAGGTAGCTACGAGCAGTACTTC
-	TRBV3-1	TRBD2	TRBJ2-5	CASSQVSSGSHNEQYF	TGTGCCAGCAGCCAAGTATCTAGCGGGAGTCACAATGAGCAGTACTTC
-	TRBV7-2	TRBD1	TRBJ1-5	CASRRGQGLNQPQHF	TGTGCCAGTAGGAGGGGACAGGGCCTAAATCAGCCCCAGCATTTT
-	TRBV28	TRBD1	TRBJ1-2	CASRQKGGQRNYGYTF	TGTGCCAGCAGACAAAAAGGGGGACAGAGGAACTATGGCTACACCTTC
-	TRBV6-1	TRBD1	TRBJ1-4	CASSGGGTGDEKLFF	TGTGCCAGCAGTGGCGGCGGGACAGGGGATGAAAAACTGTTTTTT
many	TRBV25-1	-	TRBJ1-5	CASSDYSNQPQHF	TGTGCCAGCAGTGATTATAGCAATCAGCCCCAGCATTTT
few	TRBV2	-	TRBJ1-2	CASSLTGHPNYGYTF	TGTGCCAGCAGTCTTACCGGACATCCCAACTATGGCTACACCTTC
-	TRBV2	-	TRBJ2-4	CASSVRGRDIQYF	TGTGCCAGCAGTGTACGAGGGCGGGACATTCAGTACTTC
few	TRBV9	TRBD2	TRBJ2-1	CASSVEVAGYNEQFF	TGTGCCAGCAGCGTAGAGGTAGCGGGATACAATGAGCAGTTCTTC
-	TRBV20-1	-	TRBJ1-2	CSARDLGGLGGYTF	TGCAGTGCTAGAGATCTTGGGGGGCTGGGGGGCTACACCTTC
-	TRBV5-6	TRBD1	TRBJ1-4	CASSLSDRGGEKLFF	TGTGCCAGCAGCTTGTCGGACAGGGGCGGAGAAAAACTGTTTTTT
-	TRBV4-1	-	TRBJ1-4	CASSQEGEEKLFF	TGCGCCAGCAGCCAAGAGGGAGAGGAAAAACTGTTTTTT
many	TRBV4-1	-	TRBJ2-1	CASSQDGLYNEQFF	TGTGCCAGCAGCCAAGATGGACTCTACAATGAGCAGTTCTTC
-	TRBV10-3	-	TRBJ1-2	CAIRSTGHHGYTF	TGTGCCATCAGGTCCACAGGTCACCATGGCTACACCTTC
few	TRBV6-2/TRBV6-3	TRBD2	TRBJ2-3	CASSAWTSGTTDTQYF	TGTGCCAGCTCCGCTTGGACTAGCGGGACCACAGATACGCAGTATTTT
once	TRBV5-5	-	TRBJ1-2	CASSLTVSGYTF	TGTGCCAGCAGCTTGACGGTTTCTGGCTACACCTTC
-	TRBV20-1	-	TRBJ1-5	CSVWEKGNQPQHF	TGCAGTGTTTGGGAAAAAGGCAATCAGCCCCAGCATTTT
few	TRBV9	TRBD1	TRBJ2-5	CASSSRTGGYGETQYF	TGTGCCAGCAGCTCAAGGACAGGGGGGTATGGTGAGACCCAGTACTTC
few	TRBV28	TRBD2	TRBJ2-3	CASSPGTSPLTQYF	TGTGCCAGCAGCCCCGGGACTAGCCCCCTTACGCAGTATTTT
-	TRBV29-1	-	TRBJ2-1	CSVEGVWYNEQFF	TGCAGCGTTGAGGGGGTTTGGTACAATGAGCAGTTCTTC
few	TRBV7-9	TRBD2	TRBJ2-3	CASSFLSRGGVGTDTQYF	TGTGCCAGCAGCTTCTTGTCGCGGGGGGGCGTCGGCACAGATACGCAGTATTTT
many	TRBV10-3	-	TRBJ1-5	CAIRDKNQPQHF	TGTGCCATCAGGGACAAAAATCAGCCCCAGCATTTT
-	TRBV12-3/TRBV12-4	TRBD2	TRBJ2-3	CASSWTSGGRADTQYF	TGTGCCAGCAGTTGGACTAGCGGGGGGAGAGCAGATACGCAGTATTTT
few	TRBV19	TRBD1	TRBJ1-5	CASSVSGTVSNQPQHF	TGTGCCAGTAGTGTCTCCGGGACAGTTAGCAATCAGCCCCAGCATTTT
-	TRBV20-1	-	TRBJ1-5	CSASIGRYQPQHF	TGCAGTGCTAGCATCGGTCGCTATCAGCCCCAGCATTTT
-	TRBV7-8	-	TRBJ2-7	CASSRLGSGAYEQYF	TGTGCCAGCAGCCGTCTAGGTAGCGGCGCCTACGAGCAGTACTTC
few	TRBV29-1	-	TRBJ2-5	CSTGGPTSQETQYF	TGCAGCACCGGGGGCCCAACCTCCCAAGAGACCCAGTACTTC
-	TRBV3-1	-	TRBJ1-1	CASSQVLRLDTEAFF	TGTGCCAGCAGCCAAGTACTTAGATTGGACACTGAAGCTTTCTTT
few	TRBV12-3/TRBV12-4	TRBD1	TRBJ2-2	CASSARQGDTGELFF	TGTGCCAGCAGCGCCCGACAGGGAGACACCGGGGAGCTGTTTTTT
few	TRBV13	-	TRBJ1-4	CASSFGAGRGEKLFF	TGTGCCAGCAGCTTTGGGGCCGGACGAGGTGAAAAACTGTTTTTT
few	TRBV4-2	-	TRBJ2-7	CASSQQFDGLSSYEQYF	TGTGCCAGCAGCCAACAGTTTGACGGCCTAAGCTCCTACGAGCAGTACTTC
few	TRBV7-2	TRBD1	TRBJ2-3	CASSSSDRPDTQYF	TGTGCCAGCAGCTCCTCGGACAGGCCAGATACGCAGTATTTT
-	TRBV4-2	-	TRBJ1-1	CASSARTQNTEAFF	TGTGCCAGCAGCGCTCGGACCCAGAACACTGAAGCTTTCTTT
-	TRBV12-5	-	TRBJ2-1	CASGLTSYNEQFF	TGTGCTAGTGGTTTGACATCCTACAATGAGCAGTTCTTC
-	TRBV20-1	-	TRBJ2-7	CSATGTHYEQYF	TGCAGTGCTACCGGCACGCACTACGAGCAGTACTTC
few	TRBV7-9	-	TRBJ2-5	CASSLGAHQETQYF	TGTGCCAGCAGCTTAGGGGCCCACCAAGAGACCCAGTACTTC
few	TRBV20-1	TRBD2	TRBJ2-5	CSARPLAAEETQYF	TGCAGTGCTCGACCTCTAGCGGCCGAAGAGACCCAGTACTTC
many	TRBV6-6	TRBD1	TRBJ1-6	CASSYGQDNSPLHF	TGTGCCAGCAGTTATGGACAGGACAATTCACCCCTCCACTTT
few	TRBV4-1	TRBD1	TRBJ1-4	CASSPSTGYEKLFF	TGCGCCAGCAGCCCATCGACAGGGTATGAAAAACTGTTTTTT
-	TRBV12-3/TRBV12-4	TRBD2	TRBJ2-1	CASRKLAGVYNEQFF	TGTGCCAGCAGGAAACTAGCGGGGGTATACAATGAGCAGTTCTTC
-	TRBV29-1	-	TRBJ2-3	CSPKIADTQYF	TGCAGCCCGAAAATCGCGGATACGCAGTATTTT
-	TRBV2	-	TRBJ1-4	CASRAHFMTTNEKLFF	TGTGCCAGCAGAGCTCATTTCATGACAACTAATGAAAAACTGTTTTTT